This is a list of T cell receptor beta chains from one sample in a study of PD-1 blockade in classical Hodgkin lymphoma. Sequencing was performed with immunoSEQ multiplex PCR; in TCRdb, only in-frame clones are kept and a portion is missing. Among approximately 44,000 clones listed, approximately 71% were seen once. This specimen was peripheral blood mononuclear cells (PBMCs), taken before the fourth cycle of nivolumab. Receptors were obtained from a human donor with classical Hodgkin lymphoma. Both conserved end residues are part of each CDR3. Fields, in order: D gene, clone size, V gene, J gene, CDR3 length, CDR3 DNA, CDR3 protein. A D gene is named only where the DNA matches it firmly. Only part of the rows carry a size: once, few, many, or a class if the clone is expanded.

d_gene: TRBD1; abundance: once; v_gene: TRBV28; j_gene: TRBJ2-7; len: 17; CDR3nt: TGTGCCAGCAGTTTATATACGCCGGGACAGGGCTTCGACGAGCAGTACTTC; CDR3aa: CASSLYTPGQGFDEQYF
d_gene: TRBD1; abundance: -; v_gene: TRBV7-9; j_gene: TRBJ1-1; len: 13; CDR3nt: TGTGCCAGCAGCTTACAGGGGGGCACTGAAGCTTTCTTT; CDR3aa: CASSLQGGTEAFF
d_gene: -; abundance: -; v_gene: TRBV5-6; j_gene: TRBJ1-3; len: 14; CDR3nt: TGTGCCAGCAGCTTATCCTTCTCTGGAAACACCATATATTTT; CDR3aa: CASSLSFSGNTIYF
d_gene: TRBD1; abundance: once; v_gene: TRBV7-9; j_gene: TRBJ2-3; len: 15; CDR3nt: TGTGCCAGCAGACCGACAGGGGGCTTGACAGATACGCAGTATTTT; CDR3aa: CASRPTGGLTDTQYF
d_gene: TRBD1; abundance: -; v_gene: TRBV7-6; j_gene: TRBJ2-3; len: 16; CDR3nt: TGTGCCAGCAGCTTAGCGCTTGGACAGGGTTCAGATACGCAGTATTTT; CDR3aa: CASSLALGQGSDTQYF
d_gene: TRBD1; abundance: -; v_gene: TRBV28; j_gene: TRBJ1-3; len: 13; CDR3nt: TGTGCCACCCTCGGGACAGGCGGAAACACCATATATTTT; CDR3aa: CATLGTGGNTIYF
d_gene: -; abundance: -; v_gene: TRBV7-9; j_gene: TRBJ1-4; len: 15; CDR3nt: TGTGCCAGCAGCCCAGCAACAGGCCCTAATGAAAAACTGTTTTTT; CDR3aa: CASSPATGPNEKLFF
d_gene: -; abundance: -; v_gene: TRBV19; j_gene: TRBJ2-1; len: 14; CDR3nt: TGTGCCAGTAGTATATCGACAGGGAGGAATGAGCAGTTCTTC; CDR3aa: CASSISTGRNEQFF
d_gene: -; abundance: -; v_gene: TRBV11-3; j_gene: TRBJ1-1; len: 15; CDR3nt: TGTGCCAGCAGCTTACCAGGGCGGGGGAACACTGAAGCTTTCTTT; CDR3aa: CASSLPGRGNTEAFF
d_gene: -; abundance: -; v_gene: TRBV27; j_gene: TRBJ2-7; len: 15; CDR3nt: TGTGCCAGCAGTTTTTCCGGACCCGGATTCGGCGAGCAGTACTTC; CDR3aa: CASSFSGPGFGEQYF
d_gene: TRBD1; abundance: -; v_gene: TRBV19; j_gene: TRBJ2-7; len: 15; CDR3nt: TGTGCCAGTTCCGTAAACAGGGGGCGCGGTGGCGAGCAGTACTTC; CDR3aa: CASSVNRGRGGEQYF
d_gene: TRBD1; abundance: -; v_gene: TRBV2; j_gene: TRBJ2-2; len: 18; CDR3nt: TGTGCCAGCAGTCCTTCATACCCCGACAGGGTTGGCACCGGGGAGCTGTTTTTT; CDR3aa: CASSPSYPDRVGTGELFF
d_gene: -; abundance: -; v_gene: TRBV11-2; j_gene: TRBJ2-5; len: 13; CDR3nt: TGTGCCAGCAGCTTTGGTCTGCGGGAGACCCAGTACTTC; CDR3aa: CASSFGLRETQYF
d_gene: -; abundance: -; v_gene: TRBV13; j_gene: TRBJ1-4; len: 16; CDR3nt: TGTGCCAGCAGCTCCCATGATCGGGCAAAGGATGAAAAACTGTTTTTT; CDR3aa: CASSSHDRAKDEKLFF
d_gene: -; abundance: -; v_gene: TRBV9; j_gene: TRBJ1-1; len: 14; CDR3nt: TGTGCCAGCAGCGTAGAAGGCTTGAACACTGAAGCTTTCTTT; CDR3aa: CASSVEGLNTEAFF
d_gene: TRBD1; abundance: -; v_gene: TRBV7-9; j_gene: TRBJ1-3; len: 15; CDR3nt: TGTGCCAGCAGCCTATGGGACAGCTCTGGAAACACCATATATTTT; CDR3aa: CASSLWDSSGNTIYF
d_gene: -; abundance: -; v_gene: TRBV2; j_gene: TRBJ1-2; len: 13; CDR3nt: TGTGCCAGCAGTTCCGGGACCGCGTATGGCTACACCTTC; CDR3aa: CASSSGTAYGYTF
d_gene: TRBD1; abundance: -; v_gene: TRBV7-9; j_gene: TRBJ1-1; len: 15; CDR3nt: TGTGCCAGCAGCTCCTCGACAGGGCCCTACGTCGAAGCTTTCTTT; CDR3aa: CASSSSTGPYVEAFF
d_gene: -; abundance: -; v_gene: TRBV7-2; j_gene: TRBJ2-7; len: 16; CDR3nt: TGTGCCAGCAGCTTAGGGGGTTGGGGGGCGTCCTACGAGCAGTACTTC; CDR3aa: CASSLGGWGASYEQYF
d_gene: TRBD1; abundance: -; v_gene: TRBV7-3; j_gene: TRBJ2-7; len: 15; CDR3nt: TGTGCCAGCAGCCAGCGGACAGGGGGCTACCACGAGCAGTACTTC; CDR3aa: CASSQRTGGYHEQYF
d_gene: -; abundance: -; v_gene: TRBV27; j_gene: TRBJ1-1; len: 14; CDR3nt: TGTGCCAGCAGTTACGGGACCCCGAACACTGAAGCTTTCTTT; CDR3aa: CASSYGTPNTEAFF
d_gene: TRBD2; abundance: few; v_gene: TRBV7-2; j_gene: TRBJ2-3; len: 14; CDR3nt: TGTGCCAGCAGCCGGGGGGGCCTGACAGATACGCAGTATTTT; CDR3aa: CASSRGGLTDTQYF
d_gene: -; abundance: -; v_gene: TRBV4-1; j_gene: TRBJ2-6; len: 13; CDR3nt: TGCGCCAGCAGCCTCTCTGGGGCCAACGTCCTGACTTTC; CDR3aa: CASSLSGANVLTF
d_gene: -; abundance: -; v_gene: TRBV7-3; j_gene: TRBJ2-1; len: 18; CDR3nt: TGTGCCAGCAGCTTAGGCCCGTGGAGCGGGCGCACCTACAATGAGCAGTTCTTC; CDR3aa: CASSLGPWSGRTYNEQFF
d_gene: -; abundance: -; v_gene: TRBV5-4; j_gene: TRBJ1-3; len: 14; CDR3nt: TGTGCCAGCAGCCGTCAGGGAACTGGAAACACCATATATTTT; CDR3aa: CASSRQGTGNTIYF
d_gene: -; abundance: -; v_gene: TRBV11-2; j_gene: TRBJ1-5; len: 14; CDR3nt: TGTGCCAGCAGCTCGACAGCGAGGGATCAGCCCCAGCATTTT; CDR3aa: CASSSTARDQPQHF
d_gene: -; abundance: -; v_gene: TRBV7-2; j_gene: TRBJ2-3; len: 14; CDR3nt: TGTGCCAGCAGTCCCCGGGATGGCGCAGATACGCAGTATTTT; CDR3aa: CASSPRDGADTQYF
d_gene: -; abundance: -; v_gene: TRBV5-1; j_gene: TRBJ2-7; len: 13; CDR3nt: TGCGCCAGCAGCTTGGCCGTAGGTACCGAGCAGTACTTC; CDR3aa: CASSLAVGTEQYF
d_gene: -; abundance: many; v_gene: TRBV6-6; j_gene: TRBJ1-2; len: 15; CDR3nt: TGTGCCAGCAGTTACTCGGCCTCAGGGTCGTATGGCTACACCTTC; CDR3aa: CASSYSASGSYGYTF
d_gene: -; abundance: few; v_gene: TRBV19; j_gene: TRBJ2-1; len: 13; CDR3nt: TGTGCCAGTAGCACCTTTTCCTACAATGAGCAGTTCTTC; CDR3aa: CASSTFSYNEQFF
d_gene: -; abundance: -; v_gene: TRBV4-1; j_gene: TRBJ1-1; len: 13; CDR3nt: TGCGCCAGCAGCCAAGTTCCGAACGCTGAAGCTTTCTTT; CDR3aa: CASSQVPNAEAFF
d_gene: TRBD2; abundance: -; v_gene: TRBV11-3; j_gene: TRBJ2-2; len: 16; CDR3nt: TGTGCCAGCAGCTTCGGACTAGCGGGGAGTACCGGGGAGCTGTTTTTT; CDR3aa: CASSFGLAGSTGELFF
d_gene: -; abundance: -; v_gene: TRBV7-3; j_gene: TRBJ1-1; len: 14; CDR3nt: TGTGCCAGCAGCCCCCTGGGAGGGGGTACTGAAGCTTTCTTT; CDR3aa: CASSPLGGGTEAFF
d_gene: -; abundance: -; v_gene: TRBV7-3; j_gene: TRBJ2-1; len: 13; CDR3nt: TGTGCCAGCAGCTCACTTCCGGGGAATGAGCAGTTCTTC; CDR3aa: CASSSLPGNEQFF
d_gene: -; abundance: -; v_gene: TRBV27; j_gene: TRBJ2-1; len: 18; CDR3nt: TGTGCCAGCAGTTGGGGGAAAGCAGGGTGGGGCTCCTACAATGAGCAGTTCTTC; CDR3aa: CASSWGKAGWGSYNEQFF
d_gene: -; abundance: -; v_gene: TRBV28; j_gene: TRBJ1-6; len: 15; CDR3nt: TGTGCCAGCAGTTTTACCAGGGGAATCAATTCACCCCTCCACTTT; CDR3aa: CASSFTRGINSPLHF
d_gene: -; abundance: -; v_gene: TRBV6-6; j_gene: TRBJ2-7; len: 16; CDR3nt: TGTGCCAGCAGTTACTCCTCCGGGACTGGATTCTACGAGCAGTACTTC; CDR3aa: CASSYSSGTGFYEQYF
d_gene: TRBD1; abundance: -; v_gene: TRBV7-2; j_gene: TRBJ2-1; len: 13; CDR3nt: TGTGCCAGCAGCTCTACACAGGGGATAAAGCAGTTCTTC; CDR3aa: CASSSTQGIKQFF
d_gene: -; abundance: -; v_gene: TRBV5-4; j_gene: TRBJ2-7; len: 14; CDR3nt: TGTGCCAGCAGCTTGCCGGGTAGCTCCTACGAGCAGTACTTC; CDR3aa: CASSLPGSSYEQYF
d_gene: -; abundance: -; v_gene: TRBV14; j_gene: TRBJ1-3; len: 19; CDR3nt: TGTGCCAGCAGCCAAGAGCTTGCTTCCGACGGACGCTCTGGAAACACCATATATTTT; CDR3aa: CASSQELASDGRSGNTIYF
d_gene: TRBD2; abundance: -; v_gene: TRBV7-8; j_gene: TRBJ2-1; len: 14; CDR3nt: TGTGCCAGCAGCTTCCTAGCGGGGTACAATGAGCAGTTCTTC; CDR3aa: CASSFLAGYNEQFF
d_gene: -; abundance: -; v_gene: TRBV9; j_gene: TRBJ1-6; len: 16; CDR3nt: TGTGCCAGCAGCCCCAGACATACTACGGGCAATTCACCCCTCCACTTT; CDR3aa: CASSPRHTTGNSPLHF
d_gene: TRBD1; abundance: -; v_gene: TRBV4-3; j_gene: TRBJ2-1; len: 17; CDR3nt: TGCGCCAGCAGCCAAGATCTCAGGACAGGCGGAATCAATGAGCAGTTCTTC; CDR3aa: CASSQDLRTGGINEQFF
d_gene: TRBD1; abundance: once; v_gene: TRBV6-4; j_gene: TRBJ2-7; len: 15; CDR3nt: TGTGCCAGCAGGGCTATTTGGACAGGGGGCTGCGAGCAGTACTTC; CDR3aa: CASRAIWTGGCEQYF
d_gene: -; abundance: -; v_gene: TRBV30; j_gene: TRBJ2-5; len: 17; CDR3nt: TGTGCCTGGAGTGTTTTAAAAGCAGGGCGGCGTCAAGAGACCCAGTACTTC; CDR3aa: CAWSVLKAGRRQETQYF
d_gene: -; abundance: -; v_gene: TRBV6-1; j_gene: TRBJ2-7; len: 15; CDR3nt: TGTGCCAGCAGTGCGTCGGCGGGGAGCTCCTACGAGCAGTACTTC; CDR3aa: CASSASAGSSYEQYF
d_gene: TRBD1; abundance: -; v_gene: TRBV5-4; j_gene: TRBJ2-6; len: 16; CDR3nt: TGTGCCAGCAGTGACAGGGTTATATCTGGGGCCAACGTCCTGACTTTC; CDR3aa: CASSDRVISGANVLTF
d_gene: TRBD2; abundance: few; v_gene: TRBV27; j_gene: TRBJ2-2; len: 19; CDR3nt: TGTGCCAGCAGGACCCTGACTAGCGGGGGGGCCTGGAACACCGGGGAGCTGTTTTTT; CDR3aa: CASRTLTSGGAWNTGELFF
d_gene: TRBD2; abundance: -; v_gene: TRBV2; j_gene: TRBJ2-1; len: 14; CDR3nt: TGTGCCAGCAGTGAACCGGGGGGGTACAATGAGCAGTTCTTC; CDR3aa: CASSEPGGYNEQFF
d_gene: TRBD2; abundance: -; v_gene: TRBV6-1; j_gene: TRBJ2-1; len: 15; CDR3nt: TGTGCCAGCAGTGAATTTAGCGGGGGGGTCAATGAGCAGTTCTTC; CDR3aa: CASSEFSGGVNEQFF
d_gene: -; abundance: -; v_gene: TRBV7-9; j_gene: TRBJ1-2; len: 13; CDR3nt: TGTGCCAGCAGCCCCAGCTTGGGTTATGGCTACACCTTC; CDR3aa: CASSPSLGYGYTF
d_gene: -; abundance: once; v_gene: TRBV5-6; j_gene: TRBJ2-3; len: 14; CDR3nt: TGTGCCAGCAGCTTGATAGGTAACACAGATACGCAGTATTTT; CDR3aa: CASSLIGNTDTQYF
d_gene: -; abundance: -; v_gene: TRBV7-2; j_gene: TRBJ2-5; len: 15; CDR3nt: TGTGCCAGCAGCTTAGCGGGGGTATTGGGAGAGACCCAGTACTTC; CDR3aa: CASSLAGVLGETQYF
d_gene: -; abundance: medium-sized; v_gene: TRBV10-3; j_gene: TRBJ2-1; len: 15; CDR3nt: TGTGCCATCAGTGAGCCTTCTAGCGTCTGGAATGAGCAGTTCTTC; CDR3aa: CAISEPSSVWNEQFF
d_gene: TRBD1; abundance: few; v_gene: TRBV28; j_gene: TRBJ2-1; len: 14; CDR3nt: TGTGCCAGCAAGACAGGGGGCGCTCAGAATGAGCAGTTCTTC; CDR3aa: CASKTGGAQNEQFF
d_gene: -; abundance: -; v_gene: TRBV16; j_gene: TRBJ2-5; len: 12; CDR3nt: TGTGCCAGCAGCCAAGGAGTGGAGACCCAGTACTTC; CDR3aa: CASSQGVETQYF
d_gene: -; abundance: -; v_gene: TRBV5-6; j_gene: TRBJ2-7; len: 15; CDR3nt: TGTGCCAGCAGCGACCGGGCTTGGGCCCCCTATGAGCAGTACTTC; CDR3aa: CASSDRAWAPYEQYF